Each of the 2 T cell receptor beta chains below was sequenced from the same sample in a study of PD-1 blockade in classical Hodgkin lymphoma. The patients all showed relapse after autologous stem cell transplantation, while their brentuximab vedotin exposure varied. Generated by immunoSEQ multiplex PCR, the TCRdb table keeps only in-frame clones and is missing some. The sample shows roughly 20,000 clones, approximately 84% of them seen only once. The input for sequencing was peripheral blood mononuclear cells (PBMCs), taken at baseline. These receptor sequences come from a human donor with classical Hodgkin lymphoma.

V is TRBV18 and J is TRBJ2-6; D gene uncertain. CDR3 length equals 14 residues. The germline V and J ends were trimmed by 3 bases and 0 bases, with 3 bases remaining between them. Germline V gene data show CDR1 as KGHSH and CDR2 as LQKENI. The CDR3 bases are TGTGCCAGCTCACCCGTCTCTGGGGCCAACGTCCTGACTTTC. Protein product: CASSPVSGANVLTF.

DNA for the CDR3: TGTGCCAGCAGCTTAACACGGAACACTGAAGCTTTCTTT. This translates into CASSLTRNTEAFF. The chain is built from TRBV7-3 and TRBJ1-1; D is undetermined. Looked up from germline, CDR1 is SGHTA and CDR2 is FQGTGA. CDR3 size: 13 residues. The V and J ends lost 0 bases and 1 base respectively, with 3 bases between them. Combining the CDR3 with reference TRBV7-3 and TRBJ1-1 gives the whole variable domain GAGVSQTPSNKVTEKGKYVELRCDPISGHTALYWYRQSLGQGPEFLIYFQGTGAADDSGLPNDRFFAVRPEGSVSTLKIQRTERGDSAVYLCASSLTRNTEAFFGQGTRLTVV.